This T cell receptor beta chain was retrieved from a study of blood T cells in healthy people across ages. Study summary: Template-switching capture recovered about one barcoded beta molecule per two T cells.

For the second PCR, which ran for about 7 to 11 cycles, a sample-barcoded 5' primer and a J-beta primer mix were used. TCRdb reprocessed the 5' RACE reads via MiXCR and lists one record per CDR3 protein. Of about 800,000 distinct CDR3 sequences listed, 20% to 25% are singletons. Study results and limitations: Long-lived donors had more naive CD4+ cells and higher diversity than aged donors.

This clonotype was counted only a few times. Its antigen is unknown. Germline lookup yields CDR1 LGHNA and CDR2 YSLEER. The CDR3 sequence is 15 residues long. The data were also submitted as part of a second study, on T cells of mothers and their children.

The sequence was obtained from a boy younger than 18 in good health. The sequenced material came from blood. The chain couples TRBV4-3 to TRBJ2-5; 12 positions agree with TRBD2. The J call may be mistaken, given a closer DNA end match to TRBJ2-1. In DNA form, the CDR3 reads TGCGCCAGCAGCCAAGGGGGACTAGCGGGTGGTGAGCAGTTCTTC. It specifies CASSQGGLAGGEQFF.